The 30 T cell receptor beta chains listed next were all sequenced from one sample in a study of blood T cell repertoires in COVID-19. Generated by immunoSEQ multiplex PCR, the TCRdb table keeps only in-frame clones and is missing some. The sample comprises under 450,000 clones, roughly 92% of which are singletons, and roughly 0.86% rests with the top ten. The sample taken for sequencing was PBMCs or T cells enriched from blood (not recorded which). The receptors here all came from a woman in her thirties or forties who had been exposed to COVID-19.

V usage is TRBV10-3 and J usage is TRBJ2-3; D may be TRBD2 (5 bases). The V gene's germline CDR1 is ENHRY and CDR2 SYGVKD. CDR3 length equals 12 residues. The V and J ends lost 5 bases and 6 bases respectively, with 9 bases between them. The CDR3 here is CAISIATDTQYF. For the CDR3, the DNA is TGTGCCATCAGTATAGCGACGGATACGCAGTATTTT.

CDR3 coding DNA: TGTGCCAGCAGCTTCCGGACTAGCGAGCGCACAGATACGCAGTATTTT. This translates into CASSFRTSERTDTQYF. The chain is built from TRBV5-6 and TRBJ2-3, with 9 bases aligning to TRBD2. CDR3 length equals 16 residues. With V trimmed by 2 bases and J by 1 base, 5 bases remained unmatched. Germline V gene lookup returns CDR1 SGHDT and CDR2 YYEEEE. The full variable domain, rest sourced from reference TRBV5-6 and TRBJ2-3, is DAGVTQSPTHLIKTRGQQVTLRCSPKSGHDTVSWYQQALGQGPQFIFQYYEEEERQRGNFPDRFSGHQFPNYSSELNVNALLLGDSALYLCASSFRTSERTDTQYFGPGTRLTVL.

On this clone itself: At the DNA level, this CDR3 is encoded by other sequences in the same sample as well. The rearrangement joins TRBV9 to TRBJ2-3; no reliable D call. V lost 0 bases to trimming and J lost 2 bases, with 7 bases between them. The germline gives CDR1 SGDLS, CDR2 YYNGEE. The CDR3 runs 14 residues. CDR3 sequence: CASSVGLATDTQYF. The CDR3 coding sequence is TGTGCCAGCAGCGTAGGTTTGGCCACAGATACGCAGTATTTT.

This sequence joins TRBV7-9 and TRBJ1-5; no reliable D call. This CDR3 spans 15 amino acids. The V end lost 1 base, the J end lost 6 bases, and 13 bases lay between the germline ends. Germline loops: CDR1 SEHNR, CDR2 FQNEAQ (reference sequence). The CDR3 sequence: CASSLDGLEAQPQHF. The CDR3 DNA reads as TGTGCCAGCAGCTTAGACGGGTTAGAAGCTCAGCCCCAGCATTTT.

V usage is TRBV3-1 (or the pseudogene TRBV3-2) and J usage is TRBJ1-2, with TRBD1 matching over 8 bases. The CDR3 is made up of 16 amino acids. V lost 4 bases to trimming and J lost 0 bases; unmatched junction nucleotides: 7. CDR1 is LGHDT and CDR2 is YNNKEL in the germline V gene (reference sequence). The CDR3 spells CASSLTGARANYGYTF. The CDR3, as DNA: TGTGCCAGCAGCCTGACAGGGGCTAGAGCTAACTATGGCTACACCTTC.

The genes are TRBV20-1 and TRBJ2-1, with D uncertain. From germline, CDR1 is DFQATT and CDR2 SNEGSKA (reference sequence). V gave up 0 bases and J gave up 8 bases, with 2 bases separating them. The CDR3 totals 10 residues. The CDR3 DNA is TGCAGTGCTAGAGACGATGAGCAGTTCTTC. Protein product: CSARDDEQFF.

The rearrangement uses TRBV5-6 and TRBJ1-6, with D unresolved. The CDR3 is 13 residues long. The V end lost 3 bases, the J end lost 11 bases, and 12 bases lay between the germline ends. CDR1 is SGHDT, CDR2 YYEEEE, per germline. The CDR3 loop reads CASSSGWGPPLHF. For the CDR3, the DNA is TGTGCCAGCAGCTCGGGGTGGGGTCCACCCCTCCACTTT. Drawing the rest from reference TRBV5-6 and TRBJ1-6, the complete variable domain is DAGVTQSPTHLIKTRGQQVTLRCSPKSGHDTVSWYQQALGQGPQFIFQYYEEEERQRGNFPDRFSGHQFPNYSSELNVNALLLGDSALYLCASSSGWGPPLHFGNGTRLTVT.

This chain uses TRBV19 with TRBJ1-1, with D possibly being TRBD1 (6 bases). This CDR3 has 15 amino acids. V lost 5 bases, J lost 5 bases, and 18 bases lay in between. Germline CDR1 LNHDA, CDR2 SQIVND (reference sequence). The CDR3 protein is CASSEQQGVGTEAFF. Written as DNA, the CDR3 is TGTGCCAGTAGTGAACAACAGGGAGTTGGGACTGAAGCTTTCTTT. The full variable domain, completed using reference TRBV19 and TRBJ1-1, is DGGITQSPKYLFRKEGQNVTLSCEQNLNHDAMYWYRQDPGQGLRLIYYSQIVNDFQKGDIAEGYSVSREKKESFPLTVTSAQKNPTAFYLCASSEQQGVGTEAFFGQGTRLTVV.

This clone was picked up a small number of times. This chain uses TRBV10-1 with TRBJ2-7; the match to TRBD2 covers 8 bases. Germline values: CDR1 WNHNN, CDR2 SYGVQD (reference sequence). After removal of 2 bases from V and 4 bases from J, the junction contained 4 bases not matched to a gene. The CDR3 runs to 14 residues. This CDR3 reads CASSEGGRPYEQYF. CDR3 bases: TGCGCCAGCAGTGAGGGCGGGAGGCCATACGAGCAGTACTTC.

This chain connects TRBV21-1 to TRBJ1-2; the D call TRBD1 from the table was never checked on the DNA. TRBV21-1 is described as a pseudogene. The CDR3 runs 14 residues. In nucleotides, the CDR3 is TGTGCCAGCGGGACAGGGACCCAGAGGTATGGCTACACCTTC. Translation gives CASGTGTQRYGYTF.

In DNA, the CDR3 is TGTGCCAGCAGCTTGGCTTTAGGGGGGGTTGCTAACTATGGCTACACCTTC. This translates into CASSLALGGVANYGYTF. J is TRBJ1-2 and V is TRBV5-4; TRBD1 might be the D (6 bases). The CDR3 loop spans 17 amino acids. Trimming took 0 bases from V and 0 from J, leaving 15 bases between them. Germline lookup yields CDR1 SGHNT and CDR2 YYREEE (reference sequence).

This chain's CDR3 is CASGEGFGTEAFF. CDR3 sequence (DNA): TGTGCCAGTGGGGAGGGTTTCGGCACTGAAGCTTTCTTT. The chain joins TRBV19 to TRBJ1-1; D remains ambiguous. CDR3 length: 13 residues. The germline CDR1 and CDR2 sequences are LNHDA and SQIVND (reference sequence). Deletions cut 8 bases from V and 4 bases from J, with 14 bases between.

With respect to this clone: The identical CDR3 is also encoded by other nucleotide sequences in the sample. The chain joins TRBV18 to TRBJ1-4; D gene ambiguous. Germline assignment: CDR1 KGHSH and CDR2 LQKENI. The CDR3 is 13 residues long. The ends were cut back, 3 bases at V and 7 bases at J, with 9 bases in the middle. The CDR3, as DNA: TGTGCCAGCTCACCTGGACTCGGTGAAAAACTGTTTTTT. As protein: CASSPGLGEKLFF.

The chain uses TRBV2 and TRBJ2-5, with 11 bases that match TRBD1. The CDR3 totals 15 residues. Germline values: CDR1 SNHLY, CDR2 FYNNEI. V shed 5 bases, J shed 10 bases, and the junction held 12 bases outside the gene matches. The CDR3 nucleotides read TGTGCCAGCAGTCGGACCTGGTTGGGGACAGGGGGCCAGTACTTC. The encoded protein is CASSRTWLGTGGQYF.

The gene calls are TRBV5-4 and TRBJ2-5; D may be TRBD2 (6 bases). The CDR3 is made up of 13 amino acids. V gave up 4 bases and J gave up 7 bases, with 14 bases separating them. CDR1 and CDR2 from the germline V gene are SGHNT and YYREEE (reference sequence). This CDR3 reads CASSPESGGTQYF. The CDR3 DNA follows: TGTGCCAGCAGCCCTGAATCCGGGGGGACCCAGTACTTC.

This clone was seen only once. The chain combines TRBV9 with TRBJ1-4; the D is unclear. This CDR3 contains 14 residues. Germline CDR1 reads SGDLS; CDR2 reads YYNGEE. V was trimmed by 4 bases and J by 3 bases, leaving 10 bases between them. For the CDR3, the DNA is TGTGCCAGCAGCCCAGGCCACGCTAATGAAAAACTGTTTTTT. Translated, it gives CASSPGHANEKLFF.

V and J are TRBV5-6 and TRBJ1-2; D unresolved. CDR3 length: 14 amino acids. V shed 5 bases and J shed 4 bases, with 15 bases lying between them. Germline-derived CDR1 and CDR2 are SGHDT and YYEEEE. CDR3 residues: CASSLNLIAYGYTF. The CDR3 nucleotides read TGTGCCAGCAGTCTAAACCTCATTGCCTATGGCTACACCTTC.

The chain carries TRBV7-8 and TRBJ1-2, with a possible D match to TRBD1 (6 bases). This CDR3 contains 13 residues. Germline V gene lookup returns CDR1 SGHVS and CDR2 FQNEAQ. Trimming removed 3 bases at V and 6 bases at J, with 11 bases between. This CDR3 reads CASSFRQGNGYTF. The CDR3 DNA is TGTGCCAGCAGCTTTAGGCAGGGGAATGGCTACACCTTC.

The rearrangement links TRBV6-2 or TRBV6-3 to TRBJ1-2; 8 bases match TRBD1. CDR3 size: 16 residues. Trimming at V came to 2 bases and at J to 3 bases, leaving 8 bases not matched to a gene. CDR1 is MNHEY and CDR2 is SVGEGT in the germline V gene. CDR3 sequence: CASSYPSDRGDYGYTF. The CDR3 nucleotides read TGTGCCAGCAGTTACCCATCTGACAGGGGAGACTATGGCTACACCTTC.

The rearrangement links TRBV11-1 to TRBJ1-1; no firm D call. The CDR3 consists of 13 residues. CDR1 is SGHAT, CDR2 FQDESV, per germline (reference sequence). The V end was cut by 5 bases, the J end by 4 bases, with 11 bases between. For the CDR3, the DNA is TGTGCCAGCAGCCCCCCCCGGGGCACTGAAGCTTTCTTT. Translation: CASSPPRGTEAFF.

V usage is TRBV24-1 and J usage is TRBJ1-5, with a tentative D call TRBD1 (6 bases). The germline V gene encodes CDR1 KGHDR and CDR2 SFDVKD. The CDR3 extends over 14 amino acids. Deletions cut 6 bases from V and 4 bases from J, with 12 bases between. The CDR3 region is CATSIGGPNQPQHF. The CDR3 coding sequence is TGTGCCACCAGTATCGGGGGGCCTAATCAGCCCCAGCATTTT.

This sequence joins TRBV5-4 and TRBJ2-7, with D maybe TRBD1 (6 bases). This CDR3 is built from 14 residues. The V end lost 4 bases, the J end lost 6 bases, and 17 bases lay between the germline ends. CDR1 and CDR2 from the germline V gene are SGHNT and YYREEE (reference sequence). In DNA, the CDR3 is TGTGCCAGCAGCCTTTTACAACAGGGCTCCGAGCAGTACTTC. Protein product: CASSLLQQGSEQYF.

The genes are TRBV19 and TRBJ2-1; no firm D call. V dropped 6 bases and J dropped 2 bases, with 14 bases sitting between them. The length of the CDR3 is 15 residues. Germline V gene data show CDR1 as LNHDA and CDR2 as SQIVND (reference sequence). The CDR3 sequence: CASSTTVAAYNEQFF. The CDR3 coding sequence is TGTGCCAGTAGCACGACTGTAGCCGCCTACAATGAGCAGTTCTTC.

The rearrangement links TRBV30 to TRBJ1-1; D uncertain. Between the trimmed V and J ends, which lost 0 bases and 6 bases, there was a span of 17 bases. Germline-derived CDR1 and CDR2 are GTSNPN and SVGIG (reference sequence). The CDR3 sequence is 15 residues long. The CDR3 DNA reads TGTGCCTGGAGTGTACTTTATATGAGGGAACCTGAAGCTTTCTTT. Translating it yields CAWSVLYMREPEAFF.

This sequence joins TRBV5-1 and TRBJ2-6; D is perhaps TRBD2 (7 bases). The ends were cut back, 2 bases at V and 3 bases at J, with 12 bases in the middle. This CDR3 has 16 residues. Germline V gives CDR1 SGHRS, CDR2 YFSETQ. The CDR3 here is CASSFGGASGANVLTF. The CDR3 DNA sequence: TGCGCCAGCAGCTTTGGGGGGGCCAGTGGGGCCAACGTCCTGACTTTC.

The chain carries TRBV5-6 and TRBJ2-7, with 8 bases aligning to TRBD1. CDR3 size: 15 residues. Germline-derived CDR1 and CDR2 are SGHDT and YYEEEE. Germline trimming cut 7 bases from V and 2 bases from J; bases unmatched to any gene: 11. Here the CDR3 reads CASAGNRGSTYEQYF. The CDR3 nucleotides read TGTGCCAGCGCGGGGAACAGGGGGTCTACCTACGAGCAGTACTTC.

DNA of the CDR3: TGCGCCAGCAGTGACCCAAATCAGGGCAGAACTGAAGCTTTCTTT. Translated: CASSDPNQGRTEAFF. V is TRBV10-2 and J is TRBJ1-1; possible D gene TRBD1, 5 bases. Germline values: CDR1 WSHSY, CDR2 SAAADI. The V end lost 3 bases, the J end lost 5 bases, and 16 bases lay between the germline ends. This CDR3 is built from 15 residues.

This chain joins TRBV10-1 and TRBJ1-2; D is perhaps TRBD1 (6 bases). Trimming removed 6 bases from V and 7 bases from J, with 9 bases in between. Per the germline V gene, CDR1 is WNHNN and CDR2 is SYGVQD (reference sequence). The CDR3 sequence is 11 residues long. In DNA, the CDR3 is TGCGCCAGCAGCGCAGGGGCTGGCTACACCTTC. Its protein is CASSAGAGYTF.

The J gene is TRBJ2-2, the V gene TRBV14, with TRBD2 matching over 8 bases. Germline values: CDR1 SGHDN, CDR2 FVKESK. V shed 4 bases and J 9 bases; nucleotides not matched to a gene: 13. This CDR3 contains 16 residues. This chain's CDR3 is CASSLEGTRSLRELFF. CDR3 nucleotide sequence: TGTGCCAGCAGCCTAGAAGGGACTAGATCATTGAGGGAGCTGTTTTTT. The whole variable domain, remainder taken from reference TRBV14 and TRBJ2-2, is EAGVTQFPSHSVIEKGQTVTLRCDPISGHDNLYWYRRVMGKEIKFLLHFVKESKQDESGMPNNRFLAERTGGTYSTLKVQPAELEDSGVYFCASSLEGTRSLRELFFGEGSRLTVL.

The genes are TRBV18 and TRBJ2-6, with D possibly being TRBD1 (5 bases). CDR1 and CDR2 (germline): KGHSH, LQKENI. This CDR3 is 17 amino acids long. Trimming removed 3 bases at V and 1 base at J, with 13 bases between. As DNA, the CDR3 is TGTGCCAGCTCACCCTTCCCTCAGGGATCTGGGGCCAACGTCCTGACTTTC. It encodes CASSPFPQGSGANVLTF.